This T cell receptor (beta chain) was profiled in a study of CD8+CD57+ T cells in acquired aplastic anemia listed by TCRdb under 2018. Turning to the overall study: A mean of approximately 3 ug of DNA, ranging from 0.2 to 27.4 ug, was extracted from sorted CD4+ and CD8+ cells. An average of approximately 10 million reads for CD4+ cells and roughly 12 million reads for CD8+ cells was obtained from healthy donor samples. The paper as a whole reports these results and caveats: Around 28 CD8+ CDR3 sequences were found to be shared between patients and controls, but these sequences appeared to be highly expressed in patients and within the immunodominant clones of the patients. CD8+ Simpson's diversity did not differ significantly between patients and healthy controls (P=0.060).

Profiling of TCR beta VDJ combinations and CDR3 sequences used genomic DNA as the template. An Illumina HiSeq 2000 was the platform used for TCR repertoire sequencing. Per the original workflow: TRBV/TRBJ rearrangement plots, CDR3 size and DJ length profiles, and Simpson's diversity index were used to assess repertoires. The most abundant DNA sequence in the deep sequencing data was defined as the immunodominant clone. CDR3 amino acid sequences were screened for sharing across subjects and were compared with published repertoires and the VDJdb database. TCRdb ran its own pipeline on the public reads, namely fastp trimming at Q25 and MiXCR clone calling, and kept in-frame beta chains. Every entry covers one CDR3 protein and lists the most common genes and DNA from its rows. These V and J calls are TCRdb output, not the study's own analysis. The sample table lists about 210,000 distinct CDR3 sequences, around 32% of them with a count of one. The biggest ten clones account for about 1.1% of the sample.

From the cysteine through the phenylalanine, the CDR3 covers 14 amino acids. The retained sequence is limited to the CDR3, 42 bases, with the frame set at the first base. Looking up the germline V gene (reference sequence) yields CDR1 GTSNPN and CDR2 SVGIG. The trim is 3 bases for V and 4 bases for J, with a gap of 15 bases between the germline ends. About this clonotype: The antigen it binds to is not known. Base qualities are missing; no much larger clone stands one base away.

In this study, sorted CD4+ and CD8+ T cells from the blood of healthy subjects and of severe aplastic anemia patients had their TCR repertoires deep-sequenced. Ficoll-Paque density gradient centrifugation was used to isolate peripheral blood mononuclear cells. Before DNA extraction, CD4+ and CD8+ T cells were sorted by FACS or by magnetic beads. This sequence originates from a human donor in good health, serving as a control. Sequenced sample: sorted CD4+, CD8+, or CD8+CD57+ T cells (not recorded which) from PBMCs. This chain is built from TRBV30 and TRBJ1-2; perhaps TRBD1 is the D gene, with 5 bases matching. The CDR3 protein: CAWSPQGDSYGYTF. The DNA reads as follows: TGTGCCTGGAGCCCCCAGGGCGACAGCTATGGCTACACCTTC. Here the CDR3 is joined to the reference TRBV30 and TRBJ1-2 genes, and the full variable domain is: SQTIHQWPATLVQPVGSPLSLECTVEGTSNPNLYWYRQAAGRGLQLLFYSVGIGQISSEVPQNLSASRPQDRQFILSSKKLLLSDSGFYLCAWSPQGDSYGYTFGSGTRLTVV.